What follows describes a single T cell receptor beta chain. Antigen specificity is unknown. These data are taken from a study of beta chain features in type 1 diabetes. General observations from the study: VDJ junctions sequenced from type 1 diabetes patients showed fewer insertions and more deletions. Moderate yet significant TCRB CDR3 shortening was seen in Type 1 diabetes patients in all four CD4+ subsets.

The V end lost 0 bases, the J end lost 1 base, and 4 bases lay between the germline ends. This CDR3 has 13 residues. CDR1 LNHNV and CDR2 YYDKDF come from the germline V gene (reference sequence). The study reverse transcribed the entire isolated RNA, so it sequenced expressed TCRB transcripts. Measured with immunoSEQ multiplex PCR; TCRdb has only the in-frame clones, and not every one. This sample has a few hundred thousand clones, with roughly 13% found just once. What was sequenced was naive CD4+ T cells from blood. The gene calls are TRBV15 and TRBJ2-7; D unresolved. This clonotype was obtained from a woman between 18 and 29 years old with type 1 diabetes. CDR3 bases: TGTGCCACCAGCAGAGAAGAGTCCTACGAGCAGTACTTC. Translated: CATSREESYEQYF.